Below are 2 T cell receptor beta chains sequenced from a single sample in a study of blood T cell repertoires in COVID-19. Measured with immunoSEQ multiplex PCR; TCRdb has only the in-frame clones, and not every one. The data contain around 170,000 clones, under 90% of them singletons. The specimen was peripheral blood. Every receptor here comes from a man younger than 45 with active or convalescent COVID-19.

The V call is TRBV6-2 or TRBV6-3, the J call TRBJ2-1, with D perhaps matching TRBD2 (6 bases). Germline V gene lookup returns CDR1 MNHEY and CDR2 SVGEGT. There are 19 residues in the CDR3. Deletions cut 4 bases from V and 3 bases from J, with 25 bases between. CDR3 DNA: TGTGCCAGCAGTTTGCGGGGAATGTTTGGACTGTTGAACTACAATGAGCAGTTCTTC. Residues: CASSLRGMFGLLNYNEQFF.

CDR3 bases: TGCGCCAGCAGCCAAGGGCTTTCGGGGTCCGATACGCAGTATTTT. This codes for CASSQGLSGSDTQYF. This sequence joins TRBV4-3 and TRBJ2-3; a possible D gene is TRBD2 (5 bases). V gave up 1 base and J gave up 6 bases, with 14 bases separating them. The germline gives CDR1 LGHNA, CDR2 YSLEER. The CDR3 sequence is 15 residues long.